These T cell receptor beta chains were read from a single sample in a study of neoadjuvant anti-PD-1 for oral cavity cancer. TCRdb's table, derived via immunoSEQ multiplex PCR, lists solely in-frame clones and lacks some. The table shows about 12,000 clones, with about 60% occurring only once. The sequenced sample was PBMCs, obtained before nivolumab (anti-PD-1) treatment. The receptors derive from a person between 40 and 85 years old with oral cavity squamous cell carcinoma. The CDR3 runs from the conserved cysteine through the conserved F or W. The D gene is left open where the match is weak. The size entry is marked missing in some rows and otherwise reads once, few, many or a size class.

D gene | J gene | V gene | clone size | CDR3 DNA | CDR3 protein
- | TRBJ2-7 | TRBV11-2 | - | TGTGCCAGCAGCTTAGTGCCAGTCCGTGGGGGCGAGCAGTACTTC | CASSLVPVRGGEQYF
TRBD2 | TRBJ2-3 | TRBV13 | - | TGTGCCAGCAGCTCAAGGACTAGAGGGGCAGATACGCAGTATTTT | CASSSRTRGADTQYF
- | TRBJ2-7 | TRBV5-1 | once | TGCGCCAGCAGCCCAAAGACGGGGACCCTAGGCGAGCAGTACTTC | CASSPKTGTLGEQYF
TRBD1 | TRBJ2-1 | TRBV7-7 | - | TGTGCCAGCAGCCCGGGACAGGGGGGAGGCAATGAGCAGTTCTTC | CASSPGQGGGNEQFF
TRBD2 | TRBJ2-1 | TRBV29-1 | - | TGCAGCGTTGGAATAGCGGGGGGCACGGATGAGCAGTTCTTC | CSVGIAGGTDEQFF
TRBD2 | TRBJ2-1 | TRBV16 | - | TGTGCCAGCAGCCAATCGGGGGGGAATGAGCAGTTCTTC | CASSQSGGNEQFF
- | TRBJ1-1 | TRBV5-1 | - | TGCGCCACCCAAGAGGGTACAGGACTCTCGAACACTGAAGCTTTCTTT | CATQEGTGLSNTEAFF
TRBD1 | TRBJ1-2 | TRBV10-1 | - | TGCGCCAGCAGTGGACAGGGCGCCCCTAACTTCTATGGCTACACCTTC | CASSGQGAPNFYGYTF
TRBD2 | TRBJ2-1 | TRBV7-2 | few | TGTGCCAGCAGCTTAGCGGGGACTAACAATGAGCAGTTCTTC | CASSLAGTNNEQFF
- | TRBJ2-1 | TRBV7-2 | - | TGTGCCAGCAGCTTAAATAGGGCGCAAAATGAGCAGTTCTTC | CASSLNRAQNEQFF
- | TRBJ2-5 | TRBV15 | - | TGTGCCACCAGCAGAGATCGCCAATTTGGAGAGACCCAGTACTTC | CATSRDRQFGETQYF
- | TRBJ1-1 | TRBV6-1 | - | TGTGCCAGCAGTGATAAGGGTGGGGGGCGTTCCACTGAAGCTTTCTTT | CASSDKGGGRSTEAFF
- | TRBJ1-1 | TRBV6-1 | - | TGTGCCAGCAGTGAAAAGGGAGGGAACACTGAAGCTTTCTTT | CASSEKGGNTEAFF
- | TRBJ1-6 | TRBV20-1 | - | TGCAGTGCTAGAGGGGATTCACCCCTCCACTTT | CSARGDSPLHF
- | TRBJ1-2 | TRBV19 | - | TGTGCCAGTAGTTTCACAGGGTTTGGCTACACCTTC | CASSFTGFGYTF
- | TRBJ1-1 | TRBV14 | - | TGTGCCAGCAGCCAAATCTACGAGGCTGAAGCTTTCTTT | CASSQIYEAEAFF
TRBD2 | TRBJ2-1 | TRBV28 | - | TGTGCCAGCAGCCCCCCGAAGGCGGGAGGGCCTCGCGAGCAGTTCTTC | CASSPPKAGGPREQFF
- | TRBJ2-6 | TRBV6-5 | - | TGTGCCAGCACCAACGGAGGTTCTGGGGCCAACGTCCTGACTTTC | CASTNGGSGANVLTF
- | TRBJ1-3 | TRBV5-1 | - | TGCGCCAGCAGCTTGAGGGGGGGTGATCTCCCTGGAAACACCATATATTTT | CASSLRGGDLPGNTIYF
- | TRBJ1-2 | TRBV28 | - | TGTGCCAGCAGTTTAGGAGGAGAAAACTATGGCTACACCTTC | CASSLGGENYGYTF
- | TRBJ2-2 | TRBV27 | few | TGTGCCAGCAGGCTAGACAGGAGCAGTACCGGGGAGCTGTTTTTT | CASRLDRSSTGELFF
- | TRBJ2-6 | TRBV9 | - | TGTGCCAGCAGCCTCCACATGGGGGGCCCTAGCTCTGGGGCCAACGTCCTGACTTTC | CASSLHMGGPSSGANVLTF
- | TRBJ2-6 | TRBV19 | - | TGTGCCAGTAGGCACAGAGATCCGAGCTCTGGGGCCAACGTCCTGACTTTC | CASRHRDPSSGANVLTF
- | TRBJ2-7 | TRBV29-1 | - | TGCAGCGCCCAAGGAACCTACGAGCAGTACTTC | CSAQGTYEQYF
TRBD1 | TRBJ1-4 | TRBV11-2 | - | TGTGCCAGCAGCTCGCGGACAGGGTCGGGTGAAAAACTGTTTTTT | CASSSRTGSGEKLFF
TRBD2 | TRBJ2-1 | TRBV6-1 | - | TGTGCCAGCAGTGAAGGCCTGACTAGCGCGAGCTACAATGAGCAGTTCTTC | CASSEGLTSASYNEQFF
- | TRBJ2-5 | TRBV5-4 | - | TGTGCCAGCAGCTTGATCGGGTCCAAGGTGACCCAGTACTTC | CASSLIGSKVTQYF
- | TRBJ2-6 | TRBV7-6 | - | TGTGCCAGCAGCTTCGGTTCTGCTGGGGCCAACGTCCTGACTTTC | CASSFGSAGANVLTF
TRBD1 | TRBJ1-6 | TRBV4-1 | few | TGCGCCAGCAGCCACCGGGACAGAGTGAATAATTCACCCCTCCACTTT | CASSHRDRVNNSPLHF
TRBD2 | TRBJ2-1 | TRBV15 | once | TGTGCCACCAGCAGAGGTAGCGGGGGGCTCAATGAGCAGTTCTTC | CATSRGSGGLNEQFF
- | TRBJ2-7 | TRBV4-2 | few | TGTGCCAGCAGCCAAGAAGGAACAGGCCCCATGACCCCAACCTACGAGCAGTACTTC | CASSQEGTGPMTPTYEQYF
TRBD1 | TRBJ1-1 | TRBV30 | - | TGTGCCTGGAGTGTACTGGAGAGGGGGCCTGAAGCTTTCTTT | CAWSVLERGPEAFF
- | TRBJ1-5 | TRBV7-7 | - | TGTGCTAGCAGCTCGGGTCTCAATCAGCCCCAGCATTTT | CASSSGLNQPQHF
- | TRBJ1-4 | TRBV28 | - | TGTGCCAGCAGTCTCTTCATAAATGAAAAACTGTTTTTT | CASSLFINEKLFF
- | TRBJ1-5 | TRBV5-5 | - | TGTGCCAGCAGCTGGGACCCCAACGGGGAACAGCCCCAGCATTTT | CASSWDPNGEQPQHF
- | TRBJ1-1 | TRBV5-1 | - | TGCGCCAGCAGCTTGGAAAGCACTGAAGCTTTCTTT | CASSLESTEAFF
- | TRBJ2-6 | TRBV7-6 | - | TGTGCCAGCAGCTTAGAAGGATCCGGGGCCAACGTCCTGACTTTC | CASSLEGSGANVLTF
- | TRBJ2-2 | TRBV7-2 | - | TGTGCCAGCAGCCCCCGGAGGAGAGCCGGGGAGCTGTTTTTT | CASSPRRRAGELFF
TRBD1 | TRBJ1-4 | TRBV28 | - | TGTGCCAGCCGGCCAGGGGGTAAAAAACTGTTTTTT | CASRPGGKKLFF
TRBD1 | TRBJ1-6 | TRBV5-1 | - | TGCGCCAGCAGCCCGGGGGGACAGGCTGACGTGGTGTCACCCCTCCACTTT | CASSPGGQADVVSPLHF
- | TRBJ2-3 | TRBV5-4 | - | TGTGCCAGCAGCCATCCAGGCAGGGGCACAGATACGCAGTATTTT | CASSHPGRGTDTQYF
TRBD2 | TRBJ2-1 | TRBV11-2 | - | TGTGCCAGCAGCCGGGGACTAGCGGGAGTGAATGAGCAGTTCTTC | CASSRGLAGVNEQFF
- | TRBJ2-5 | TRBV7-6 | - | TGTGCCAGCAGCTTAACTCGGACAGTTCAAGAGACCCAGTACTTC | CASSLTRTVQETQYF
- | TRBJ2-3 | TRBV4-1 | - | TGCGCCAGCAGCCAAGGAAGTTTCGCCAGGGCAGGAGTGGGAGATACGCAGTATTTT | CASSQGSFARAGVGDTQYF
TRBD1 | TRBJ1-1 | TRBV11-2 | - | TGTGCCAGCAGCCTCGGACAGGGGAACACTGAAGCTTTCTTT | CASSLGQGNTEAFF
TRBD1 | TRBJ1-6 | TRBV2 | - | TGTGCCAGAGGGACAGGGACAATGGGCTATAATTCACCCCTCCACTTT | CARGTGTMGYNSPLHF
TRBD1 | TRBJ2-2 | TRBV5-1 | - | TGCGCCAGCAGAGGGGGACAGGAGAACACCGGGGAGCTGTTTTTT | CASRGGQENTGELFF
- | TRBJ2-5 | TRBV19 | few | TGTGCCAGTAGTATGGTTCTTAACCAAGAGACCCAGTACTTC | CASSMVLNQETQYF
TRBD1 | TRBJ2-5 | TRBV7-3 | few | TGTGCCAGCAGCTTAGATTCGGACAGGAAAGAGACCCAGTACTTC | CASSLDSDRKETQYF
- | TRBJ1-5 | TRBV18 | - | TGTGCCAGCTCACAGGAATGGGGTCAGCCCCAGCATTTT | CASSQEWGQPQHF
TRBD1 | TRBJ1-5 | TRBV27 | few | TGTGCCAGCAGTTTGACAGGGATAATTAGCAATCAGCCCCAGCATTTT | CASSLTGIISNQPQHF
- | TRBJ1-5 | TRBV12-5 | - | TGTGCTAGTGGTTTAGACGATCAGCCCCAGCATTTT | CASGLDDQPQHF
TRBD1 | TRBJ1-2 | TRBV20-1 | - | TGCAGTGCAAAAAACAGGGGGAGCGACACCTTC | CSAKNRGSDTF
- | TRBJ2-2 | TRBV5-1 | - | TGCGCCAGCAGCAAAGAACCTTCCACCGGGGAGCTGTTTTTT | CASSKEPSTGELFF
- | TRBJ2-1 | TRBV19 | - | TGTGCCAGTAGTATTTCGGGACCGGCGGCTGCCTACAATGAGCAGTTCTTC | CASSISGPAAAYNEQFF